These 30 T cell receptor beta chains were all obtained from the same sample, sequenced in a study of blood T cell repertoires in COVID-19. Sequencing used immunoSEQ multiplex PCR; TCRdb keeps in-frame clones, though not all of them. The repertoire consists of about 120,000 clones, with 82% occurring once and the leading ten covering about 4.2%. Sequencing input: peripheral blood. These receptors all stem from a woman in her seventies with acute or convalescent COVID-19.

This rearrangement joins TRBV29-1 to TRBJ1-2, with D perhaps TRBD1 (6 bases). This CDR3 contains 13 residues. Trimming took 7 bases from V and 1 from J, leaving 13 bases between them. Germline V gene lookup returns CDR1 SQVTM and CDR2 ANQGSEA. CDR3 sequence reads: CSAWDTYNYGYTF. The DNA of the CDR3 is TGCAGCGCCTGGGACACCTATAACTATGGCTACACCTTC.

The chain uses TRBV18 and TRBJ2-1; 9 bases map to TRBD1. Germline lookup yields CDR1 KGHSH and CDR2 LQKENI. The CDR3 spans 15 residues. V was clipped by 3 bases and J by 6 bases; unmatched bases: 6. The CDR3: CASSPGTGIANEQFF. In DNA form, the CDR3 reads TGTGCCAGCTCACCCGGGACAGGGATAGCCAATGAGCAGTTCTTC.

The rearrangement links TRBV2 to TRBJ1-2, with D hard to call. CDR1 and CDR2 (germline): SNHLY, FYNNEI. The length of the CDR3 is 12 residues. Trimming took off 1 base at V and 8 bases at J, with 8 bases between the two ends. The chain's CDR3 is CASSEDRSGYTF. CDR3 coding DNA: TGTGCCAGCAGTGAAGACAGAAGCGGCTACACCTTC.

This clone was observed a handful of times. The CDR3 spells CASSPNTIRQHEQYF. DNA of the CDR3: TGTGCCAGCAGCCCAAACACGATAAGACAGCACGAGCAGTACTTC. The chain has TRBV5-4 and TRBJ2-7, with D tentatively TRBD1 (5 bases). The V and J ends lost 4 bases and 5 bases respectively, with 19 bases between them. CDR3 length equals 15 residues. Germline values: CDR1 SGHNT, CDR2 YYREEE (reference sequence).

This chain joins TRBV10-3 and TRBJ2-5; D perhaps matches TRBD1 (6 bases). With 0 bases removed from V and 5 bases from J, the gap between germline ends came to 13 bases. Germline assignment: CDR1 ENHRY and CDR2 SYGVKD. The CDR3 covers 15 residues. CDR3: CAISESVTGLETQYF. The DNA for the CDR3 is TGTGCCATCAGTGAGTCAGTGACAGGCTTGGAGACCCAGTACTTC.

This rearrangement joins TRBV11-2 to TRBJ2-2; unclear D gene. CDR3 length: 12 residues. Trimming left V 4 bases short and J 10 bases short, with 10 bases between. The germline gives CDR1 SGHAT, CDR2 FQNNGV. Here the CDR3 reads CASSSLMAELFF. The CDR3, as DNA: TGTGCCAGCAGCTCTCTGATGGCGGAGCTGTTTTTT.

This clone has only one observation. The chain links TRBV2 to TRBJ1-4; 7 bases are a match to TRBD1. Germline values: CDR1 SNHLY, CDR2 FYNNEI. The junction had 9 bases not matched to a gene; V was cut back by 7 bases and J by 7 bases. The CDR3 runs 14 residues. The CDR3 is CASTQTGNGEKLFF. CDR3 bases: TGTGCCAGCACACAGACAGGGAATGGTGAAAAACTGTTTTTT.

The chain joins TRBV4-1 to TRBJ2-7; 10 nucleotides line up with TRBD1. Germline values: CDR1 MGHRA, CDR2 YSYEKL. Trimming at V came to 4 bases and at J to 2 bases, leaving 5 bases not matched to a gene. There are 15 residues in the CDR3. DNA for the CDR3: TGCGCCAGCAGCCTGGGACAGGGGCCCACCTACGAGCAGTACTTC. Translated, it gives CASSLGQGPTYEQYF.

The rearrangement joins TRBV6-5 to TRBJ2-7; 7 bases agree with TRBD1. The junction had 8 bases not matched to a gene; V was cut back by 5 bases and J by 4 bases. Germline CDR1 reads MNHEY; CDR2 reads SVGAGI. The CDR3 covers 14 residues. The CDR3 sequence is CASSLTGLSYEQYF. The CDR3 bases are TGTGCCAGCAGTCTGACAGGGTTATCATACGAGCAGTACTTC.

The sample holds one count of this clone. The CDR3, as DNA: TGTGCCAGCAGGGGCGGACAGGGGCCGAAATATGGCTACACCTTC. As protein: CASRGGQGPKYGYTF. The chain links TRBV2 to TRBJ1-2; TRBD1 aligns across 9 bases. CDR1 and CDR2 (germline): SNHLY, FYNNEI. This CDR3 contains 15 residues. Losses at the gene ends were 6 bases for V and 5 bases for J; bases not matched to a gene: 10.

The chain is built from TRBV2 and TRBJ1-1; 8 nucleotides agree with TRBD1. The germline gives CDR1 SNHLY, CDR2 FYNNEI. V shed 8 bases and J 3 bases; nucleotides not matched to a gene: 5. The CDR3 spans 13 residues. CDR3 residues: CASRQGRDTEAFF. The CDR3 region has the DNA TGTGCCAGCCGACAGGGGAGGGACACTGAAGCTTTCTTT.

The chain carries TRBV5-8 and TRBJ1-6; D possibly corresponds to TRBD1 (5 bases). V lost 0 bases to trimming and J lost 10 bases, with 11 bases between them. This CDR3 contains 14 residues. Per the germline V gene, CDR1 is SGHTS and CDR2 is YDEGEE. CDR3 nucleotide sequence: TGTGCCAGCAGCTTGGTCCAGGGTCAATCACCCCTCCACTTT. Translating gives CASSLVQGQSPLHF.

The chain is built from TRBV3-1 (or the pseudogene TRBV3-2) and TRBJ2-7; 7 positions match TRBD1. The germline V gene has CDR1 LGHDT and CDR2 YNNKEL (reference sequence). Unmatched junction bases numbered 9, after V lost 3 bases and J lost 7 bases. The CDR3 is 14 amino acids. Here the CDR3 DNA reads TGTGCCAGCAGCCAGAGACAGGGCATCGGAGAGCAGTACTTC. Its protein is CASSQRQGIGEQYF.

The chain employs TRBV9 and TRBJ1-2; D uncertain. V was cut by 4 bases and J by 2 bases, with 9 bases left in between. Germline CDR1 SGDLS, CDR2 YYNGEE. This CDR3 comprises 13 residues. CDR3 loop: CASSPSSNYGYTF. The DNA for the CDR3 is TGTGCCAGCAGCCCCTCGAGCAACTATGGCTACACCTTC.

The rearrangement uses TRBV7-2 and TRBJ2-1; TRBD1 matches 8 bases. The CDR3 runs to 16 residues. Unmatched junction bases numbered 10, after V lost 5 bases and J lost 4 bases. The germline CDR1 and CDR2 sequences are SGHTA and FQGNSA. CDR3 residues: CASSNSAGGGYNEQFF. In DNA form, the CDR3 reads TGTGCCAGCAGCAACTCCGCAGGGGGCGGTTACAATGAGCAGTTCTTC. The full variable domain, with the rest looked up from reference TRBV7-2 and TRBJ2-1, is GAGVSQSPSNKVTEKGKDVELRCDPISGHTALYWYRQSLGQGLEFLIYFQGNSAPDKSGLPSDRFSAERTGGSVSTLTIQRTQQEDSAVYLCASSNSAGGGYNEQFFGPGTRLTVL.

This sequence joins TRBV18 and TRBJ1-2; 9 nucleotides align to TRBD1. CDR1 and CDR2 from the germline V gene are KGHSH and LQKENI. V shed 6 bases, J shed 6 bases, and the junction held 2 bases outside the gene matches. The CDR3 sequence is 12 residues long. The CDR3 DNA follows: TGTGCCAGCTCTAGACAGGGGGATGGCTACACCTTC. Translation gives CASSRQGDGYTF.

The rearrangement links TRBV5-8 to TRBJ1-3, with D uncertain. Germline CDR1 SGHTS, CDR2 YDEGEE. Trimming took 6 bases from V and 3 from J, leaving 13 bases between them. The CDR3 is 14 amino acids. CDR3 protein: CASIYRGHGNTIYF. CDR3 DNA sequence: TGTGCCAGCATCTACCGGGGTCATGGAAACACCATATATTTT.

J is TRBJ2-2 and V is TRBV5-1, with 8 bases aligning to TRBD2. Germline assignment: CDR1 SGHRS and CDR2 YFSETQ. There are 15 residues in the CDR3. Trimming at V came to 4 bases and at J to 2 bases, leaving 4 bases not matched to a gene. The CDR3 reads CASSRVAGNTGELFF. CDR3 DNA sequence: TGCGCCAGCAGCAGGGTAGCGGGAAACACCGGGGAGCTGTTTTTT. Full variable domain (missing parts from reference TRBV5-1 and TRBJ2-2): KAGVTQTPRYLIKTRGQQVTLSCSPISGHRSVSWYQQTPGQGLQFLFEYFSETQRNKGNFPGRFSGRQFSNSRSEMNVSTLELGDSALYLCASSRVAGNTGELFFGEGSRLTVL.

The chain recombines TRBV19 with TRBJ2-5; 11 positions match TRBD2. The CDR3 runs to 15 residues. Looked up from germline, CDR1 is LNHDA and CDR2 is SQIVND (reference sequence). The junction had 5 bases not matched to a gene; V was cut back by 3 bases and J by 5 bases. The CDR3 sequence is CASSILAGGIETQYF. CDR3 nucleotides: TGTGCCAGTAGTATCCTAGCGGGGGGCATTGAGACCCAGTACTTC.

V usage is TRBV3-1 (or the pseudogene TRBV3-2) and J usage is TRBJ1-2; possibly TRBD1 for D (6 bases). Germline V CDR1 and CDR2: LGHDT, YNNKEL (reference sequence). V lost 5 bases to trimming and J lost 2 bases, with 21 bases between them. The CDR3 runs to 17 residues. As DNA, the CDR3 is TGTGCCAGCAGCAAAGGGGGGGGCAGAACCCCGAACTATGGCTACACCTTC. This translates into CASSKGGGRTPNYGYTF.

In DNA, the CDR3 is TGTGCCAGCAGCTTAGTGAGTAGCGGGGAACTCTTGGAGACCCAGTACTTC. Its translation is CASSLVSSGELLETQYF. The chain recombines TRBV13 with TRBJ2-5, with 8 bases lining up with TRBD2. The CDR3 runs 17 residues. Germline CDR1 is PRHDT and CDR2 is FYEKMQ (reference sequence). Germline trimming cut 1 base from V and 5 bases from J; bases unmatched to any gene: 12.

J is TRBJ2-2 and V is TRBV4-3, with D possibly being TRBD2 (6 bases). V shed 2 bases and J shed 1 base, with 11 bases lying between them. The CDR3 consists of 16 residues. CDR1 is LGHNA, CDR2 YSLEER, per germline. CDR3 residues: CASSQHPGVNTGELFF. The DNA for the CDR3 is TGCGCCAGCAGCCAACACCCGGGAGTGAACACCGGGGAGCTGTTTTTT.

As to this clone: Distinct nucleotide sequences in the sample also encode this CDR3. The V call is TRBV7-9, the J call TRBJ1-1, with D perhaps matching TRBD1 (6 bases). V was shortened by 2 bases and J by 5 bases, with 9 bases between the two germline ends. The CDR3 runs 13 residues. Germline V gene lookup returns CDR1 SEHNR and CDR2 FQNEAQ (reference sequence). The CDR3 DNA follows: TGTGCCAGCAGCTTACAGGGGATTACTGAAGCTTTCTTT. Its protein product is CASSLQGITEAFF.

This clone was picked up a small number of times. J is TRBJ1-1 and V is TRBV5-6; TRBD1 is a possible D gene (6 bases). Germline CDR1 reads SGHDT; CDR2 reads YYEEEE. The CDR3 is made up of 13 amino acids. Trimming took 5 bases from V and 7 from J, leaving 15 bases between them. The CDR3 here is CASSEAGTLEAFF. The CDR3 region has the DNA TGTGCCAGCAGTGAAGCCGGGACACTTGAAGCTTTCTTT. Based on the CDR3 plus reference TRBV5-6 and TRBJ1-1, the full variable domain is DAGVTQSPTHLIKTRGQQVTLRCSPKSGHDTVSWYQQALGQGPQFIFQYYEEEERQRGNFPDRFSGHQFPNYSSELNVNALLLGDSALYLCASSEAGTLEAFFGQGTRLTVV.

This chain links TRBV5-1 with TRBJ1-1; D is unclear. V was cut by 0 bases and J by 2 bases, with 11 bases left in between. CDR1 and CDR2 from the germline V gene are SGHRS and YFSETQ. The CDR3 runs to 15 residues. CDR3 coding DNA: TGCGCCAGCAGCTTGGATGCACAGCCAAACACTGAAGCTTTCTTT. Amino acids: CASSLDAQPNTEAFF.

The CDR3 nucleotides read TGTGCCAGCAGCTTAGTGGGGGGATACGGAAACACCATATATTTT. This encodes CASSLVGGYGNTIYF. The chain links TRBV7-2 to TRBJ1-3, with D possibly TRBD1 on 5 matching bases. V shed 1 base and J shed 4 bases, with 11 bases lying between them. This CDR3 has 15 amino acids. Germline V CDR1 and CDR2: SGHTA, FQGNSA.

The V call is TRBV10-3, the J call TRBJ2-6; no definite D call. This CDR3 is built from 14 residues. The germline V and J ends were trimmed by 6 bases and 0 bases, with 6 bases remaining between them. Germline lookup yields CDR1 ENHRY and CDR2 SYGVKD. CDR3 protein: CAIRAGSGANVLTF. In DNA, the CDR3 is TGTGCCATCAGGGCAGGCTCTGGGGCCAACGTCCTGACTTTC.

The J gene is TRBJ1-1, the V gene TRBV3-1 (or the pseudogene TRBV3-2); unclear D gene. Germline CDR1 reads LGHDT; CDR2 reads YNNKEL (reference sequence). V lost 4 bases to trimming and J lost 2 bases, with 11 bases between them. The CDR3 covers 14 residues. The CDR3 sequence is CASSLVRGNTEAFF. The CDR3 DNA sequence: TGTGCCAGCAGCCTGGTCCGAGGAAACACTGAAGCTTTCTTT.

Regarding this clone: Other nucleotide sequences from this sample produce the same CDR3. V and J are TRBV5-1 and TRBJ2-3; TRBD2 is a possible D gene (6 bases). This CDR3 has 14 residues. Germline loops: CDR1 SGHRS, CDR2 YFSETQ. V gave up 4 bases and J gave up 2 bases, with 11 bases separating them. CDR3 nucleotides: TGCGCCAGCAGCGGAGGGCCCTCCACAGATACGCAGTATTTT. Residues: CASSGGPSTDTQYF.

The V call is TRBV6-4, the J call TRBJ1-5, with 7 bases fitting TRBD1. Germline loops: CDR1 MRHNA, CDR2 SNTAGT. The junction had 17 bases not matched to a gene; V was cut back by 6 bases and J by 0 bases. The CDR3 has 19 amino acids. The CDR3 DNA reads TGTGCCAGCAGGATACTTAGACGGACAGGAGTAAATAGCAATCAGCCCCAGCATTTT. Protein product: CASRILRRTGVNSNQPQHF.